One and the same sample provided the 21 T cell receptor beta chains below, sequenced in a study of T cells in Graves' hyperthyroidism and ophthalmopathy. Amplified regions were TCR beta CDR3 sequences from RNA transcripts. RT-PCR in the first round (using the HTBI primer set) targeted the TCR CDR3. TCRdb itself ran the multiplex PCR reads through MiXCR, one entry per CDR3 protein. The repertoire consists of some 800,000 distinct CDR3 sequences, with more than 30% occurring once and the leading ten covering approximately 8.7%. The sample taken for sequencing was blood. Source of these receptors: a man younger than 30 with Graves' hyperthyroidism.

DNA of the CDR3: TGTGCCAGCAGCTCCGATATAACCTCTGGAAACACCATATATTTT. Amino acid sequence: CASSSDITSGNTIYF. V and J are TRBV11-2 and TRBJ1-3, with D unresolved. Trimming pared 4 bases from V and 0 bases from J, leaving 10 bases between. The CDR3 sequence is 15 residues long. Germline V CDR1 and CDR2: SGHAT, FQNNGV.

The gene calls are TRBV9 and TRBJ1-5, with TRBD1 identical over 7 bases. V gave up 4 bases and J gave up 5 bases; unmatched junction bases: 6. Per germline, CDR1 SGDLS and CDR2 YYNGEE. The CDR3 contains 14 residues. The CDR3 sequence is CASSLRDSHQPQHF. As DNA, the CDR3 is TGTGCCAGCAGCTTACGGGACAGCCATCAGCCCCAGCATTTT.

This clonotype has ten or more counts. CDR3 nucleotides: TGTGCCAGTAGATGGGGGATTAGCAATCAGCCCCAGCATTTT. Residues: CASRWGISNQPQHF. This chain uses TRBV19 with TRBJ1-5; possible D gene TRBD1, 5 bases. This CDR3 contains 14 residues. Germline-derived CDR1 and CDR2 are LNHDA and SQIVND (reference sequence). Trimming pared 6 bases from V and 0 bases from J, leaving 9 bases between.

For the CDR3, the DNA is TGTGCCAGCAGTCCCTCCAGGGGGATCAATGAAAAACTGTTTTTT. Amino acids: CASSPSRGINEKLFF. V and J are TRBV19 and TRBJ1-4, with TRBD1 matching over 7 bases. CDR3 length equals 15 residues. Unmatched junction bases numbered 12, after V lost 9 bases and J lost 5 bases. Germline V gives CDR1 LNHDA, CDR2 SQIVND (reference sequence).

This clonotype has a handful of counts. The chain combines TRBV15 with TRBJ1-5; D ambiguous. Germline V gives CDR1 LNHNV, CDR2 YYDKDF (reference sequence). Deletions cut 0 bases from V and 5 bases from J, with 8 bases between. The CDR3 consists of 14 residues. The CDR3 protein is CATSRESTYQPQHF. In DNA, the CDR3 is TGTGCCACCAGCAGAGAGAGCACATATCAGCCCCAGCATTTT. The variable domain in full, with the rest retrieved from reference TRBV15 and TRBJ1-5, is DAMVIQNPRYQVTQFGKPVTLSCSQTLNHNVMYWYQQKSSQAPKLLFHYYDKDFNNEADTPDNFQSRRPNTSFCFLDIRSPGLGDTAMYLCATSRESTYQPQHFGDGTRLSIL.

This clonotype was counted ten times or more. This chain connects TRBV7-2 to TRBJ1-1; 7 nucleotides agree with TRBD1. The germline CDR1 and CDR2 sequences are SGHTA and FQGNSA. J gave up 1 base and V 4 bases, and 3 bases lay outside the gene matches. This CDR3 region has 14 residues. The CDR3 is CASSYRGANTEAFF. DNA of the CDR3: TGTGCCAGCAGCTACAGGGGTGCGAACACTGAAGCTTTCTTT.

This clonotype was recorded at least ten times. This sequence joins TRBV7-9 and TRBJ1-4; 8 nucleotides match TRBD1. The CDR3 spans 13 residues. Germline CDR1 is SEHNR and CDR2 is FQNEAQ (reference sequence). The V and J ends lost 5 bases and 8 bases, in that order; junction bases with no gene match: 4. Written as DNA, the CDR3 is TGTGCCAGCAGCCCGACAGGGGACGAAAAACTGTTTTTT. This encodes CASSPTGDEKLFF.

This clonotype was counted at least ten times. V and J are TRBV7-6 and TRBJ2-7; no clear D gene. V was pared by 2 bases and J by 6 bases, with 11 bases between. There are 13 residues in the CDR3. Germline lookup yields CDR1 SGHVS and CDR2 FNYEAQ. The CDR3 sequence: CASSLLRAGEQYF. In nucleotides, the CDR3 is TGTGCCAGCAGCTTATTAAGGGCTGGCGAGCAGTACTTC.

As concerns this clonotype: Germline is not matched at one junction end, which may reflect a read error. The chain recombines TRBV15 with TRBJ1-6; maybe TRBD1 (5 bases). Looked up from germline, CDR1 is LNHNV and CDR2 is YYDKDF (reference sequence). CDR3 length equals 15 residues. The CDR3 DNA is TGTGCCGCCAGACCTCCAGACCAGGGCAATTCACCCCTCCACTTT. Protein product: CAARPPDQGNSPLHF.

The genes are TRBV5-5 and TRBJ2-5, with no clear D. Germline lookup yields CDR1 SGHKS and CDR2 YYEKEE (reference sequence). V was cut by 0 bases and J by 2 bases, with 8 bases left in between. The CDR3 covers 14 residues. The CDR3 nucleotides read TGTGCCAGCAGCTTGGGTTTTCGACAAGAGACCCAGTACTTC. Amino acids: CASSLGFRQETQYF.

V usage is TRBV12-3 or TRBV12-4 and J usage is TRBJ2-6; the match to TRBD1 covers 8 bases. The CDR3 covers 16 residues. V dropped 3 bases and J dropped 4; count of bases not matched to a gene: 5. The CDR3 coding sequence is TGTGCCAGCAGTTTTTCAGGGGGCCTGGGGGCCAACGTCCTGACTTTC. This sequence encodes CASSFSGGLGANVLTF.

Regarding this clonotype: A clone one base away is much larger, so this may be a read error. V and J are TRBV7-9 and TRBJ1-5; TRBD1 aligns across 8 bases. V lost 4 bases and J lost 6; bases outside the gene matches: 5. The germline gives CDR1 SEHNR, CDR2 FQNEAQ (reference sequence). CDR3 size: 14 residues. The CDR3 reads CASSSTGVSQPQHF. The CDR3 DNA is TGTGCCAGCAGCTCGACAGGGGTCAGTCAGCCCCAGCATTTT.

The table lists this clonotype with a count of one. J is TRBJ1-5 and V is TRBV20-1; possible D gene TRBD1, 6 bases. The CDR3 is made up of 17 amino acids. V was pared by 0 bases and J by 7 bases, with 22 bases between. Germline V gene sequence: CDR1 DFQATT, CDR2 SNEGSKA (reference sequence). The CDR3: CSARDPQGRGGSQPQHF. The CDR3 DNA is TGCAGTGCTAGAGATCCACAAGGGCGGGGGGGCAGCCAGCCCCAGCATTTT.

This clonotype came up many times. The chain carries TRBV15 and TRBJ2-7; D gene unclear. This CDR3 contains 14 residues. V was shortened by 1 base and J by 5 bases, with 12 bases between the two germline ends. Germline CDR1 is LNHNV and CDR2 is YYDKDF (reference sequence). The CDR3 sequence: CATSRAGLRDEQYF. As DNA, the CDR3 is TGTGCCACCAGCAGAGCCGGCCTCCGGGACGAGCAGTACTTC.

This clonotype was seen a handful of times. The chain couples TRBV19 to TRBJ2-5; D is perhaps TRBD1 or TRBD2 (6 bases each). Trimming took off 3 bases at V and 2 bases at J, with 16 bases between the two ends. The CDR3 has 16 residues. The germline V gene encodes CDR1 LNHDA and CDR2 SQIVND (reference sequence). CDR3 sequence (DNA): TGTGCCAGTAGTATGGGGGGCTCGGGACAACAAGAGACCCAGTACTTC. Translating gives CASSMGGSGQQETQYF.

The chain couples TRBV7-6 to TRBJ2-3; 13 bases are shared with TRBD2. The length of the CDR3 is 17 residues. CDR1 and CDR2 (germline): SGHVS, FNYEAQ. V was pared by 5 bases and J by 10 bases, with 15 bases of the junction left unmatched. The CDR3, as DNA: TGTGCCAGCAGCCCCACGCCGACTAGCGGGAGGACTATGGCGCAGTATTTT. Amino acids: CASSPTPTSGRTMAQYF.

This clonotype was seen once. The V gene is TRBV7-9, the J gene TRBJ2-5; possibly TRBD2 for D (7 bases). The CDR3 sequence is 14 residues long. Trimming took off 5 bases at V and 5 bases at J, with 15 bases between the two ends. CDR1 is SEHNR and CDR2 is FQNEAQ in the germline V gene (reference sequence). This CDR3 reads CASSRQGGGETQYF. The CDR3 coding sequence is TGTGCCAGCAGCCGACAAGGGGGGGGGGAGACCCAGTACTTC.

This clonotype was recorded only once. The gene calls are TRBV29-1 and TRBJ1-1; D is unclear. The V and J ends lost 4 bases and 5 bases respectively, with 14 bases between them. The germline gives CDR1 SQVTM, CDR2 ANQGSEA. This CDR3 region has 13 residues. CDR3 protein: CSVVRYFGTEAFF. The CDR3 nucleotides read TGCAGCGTTGTTCGGTACTTCGGGACTGAAGCTTTCTTT.

The chain carries TRBV7-2 and TRBJ2-5, with 10 bases fitting TRBD2. The junction had 22 bases not matched to a gene; V was cut back by 5 bases and J by 1 base. CDR3 length: 21 amino acids. Germline V gene sequence: CDR1 SGHTA, CDR2 FQGNSA. The CDR3 DNA reads TGTGCCAGCAGCGACGAGATAAGCACTAGCGGGAAGGTTAATCGCCAAGAGACCCAGTACTTC. Translated: CASSDEISTSGKVNRQETQYF.

The sample holds many counts of this clonotype. The J gene is TRBJ1-1, the V gene TRBV29-1; D may be TRBD1 (6 bases). This CDR3 spans 14 amino acids. Between the trimmed V and J ends, which lost 2 bases and 4 bases, there was a span of 14 bases. Germline assignment: CDR1 SQVTM and CDR2 ANQGSEA. The CDR3, as DNA: TGCAGCGTTGAAAAAGGGGGTCGGGGCACTGAAGCTTTCTTT. Encoded protein: CSVEKGGRGTEAFF.

The chain couples TRBV19 to TRBJ2-7, with D perhaps matching TRBD1 or TRBD2 (5 bases each). CDR3 size: 14 residues. V lost 6 bases and J 3 bases, leaving 15 bases between the germline ends. Germline CDR1 is LNHDA and CDR2 is SQIVND (reference sequence). CDR3 sequence reads: CASSPGTVNYEQYF. The DNA for the CDR3 is TGTGCCAGTAGCCCAGGGACGGTTAACTACGAGCAGTACTTC.